The 19 T cell receptor beta chains reported below all come from one sample, sequenced in a study of blood T cell repertoires in COVID-19. Sequencing was performed with immunoSEQ multiplex PCR; in TCRdb, only in-frame clones are kept and a portion is missing. The table lists approximately 530,000 clones, 85% to 90% of them singletons. The specimen was peripheral blood. The receptors shown here come from a woman aged 45-60 years with COVID-19, enrolled during active disease.

The chain couples TRBV19 to TRBJ1-4; no reliable D call. Germline V lookup: CDR1 LNHDA, CDR2 SQIVND (reference sequence). The CDR3 loop spans 15 amino acids. The germline V and J ends were trimmed by 4 bases and 2 bases, with 11 bases remaining between them. The CDR3 loop reads CASSTTPETNEKLFF. The DNA of the CDR3 is TGTGCCAGTAGTACGACCCCGGAGACTAATGAAAAACTGTTTTTT.

V and J are TRBV19 and TRBJ2-1; possible D gene TRBD2, 5 bases. Trimming shortened V by 3 bases and J by 8 bases, and 14 bases separated the two germline ends. The CDR3 consists of 14 residues. Germline assignment: CDR1 LNHDA and CDR2 SQIVND (reference sequence). This CDR3 is CASSMGGLFDEQFF. The CDR3 nucleotides read TGTGCCAGTAGTATGGGTGGACTCTTCGATGAGCAGTTCTTC.

V gene TRBV19 combines with J gene TRBJ1-2; D gene uncertain. Trimming removed 3 bases at V and 4 bases at J, with 12 bases between. This CDR3 spans 14 amino acids. Germline V gene sequence: CDR1 LNHDA, CDR2 SQIVND (reference sequence). DNA for the CDR3: TGTGCCAGTAGTATTGGTCCACGAGTCTATGGCTACACCTTC. This translates into CASSIGPRVYGYTF.

The V gene is TRBV19, the J gene TRBJ2-3; TRBD2 agrees at 9 bases. Trimming removed 6 bases from V and 2 bases from J; junction bases left unmatched: 6. The CDR3 is 15 residues long. The germline V gene encodes CDR1 LNHDA and CDR2 SQIVND (reference sequence). Here the CDR3 reads CASRRSGGLTDTQYF. In DNA, the CDR3 is TGTGCCAGTAGACGTAGCGGGGGCCTCACAGATACGCAGTATTTT.

This chain joins TRBV28 and TRBJ2-7; the D gene is possibly TRBD2 (6 bases). The CDR3 extends over 16 amino acids. Germline V gene lookup returns CDR1 MDHEN and CDR2 SYDVKM. Trimming cost V 5 bases and J 6 bases, with 23 bases left between them. The CDR3 sequence is CASSANGDWGLVEQYF. The CDR3 DNA sequence: TGTGCCAGCAGTGCGAATGGGGACTGGGGCCTTGTCGAGCAGTACTTC.

The chain employs TRBV6-8 and TRBJ1-3, with no clear D. V was clipped by 2 bases and J by 2 bases, with 7 bases between them. Germline loops: CDR1 MNHGY, CDR2 SAAAGT. CDR3 size: 14 residues. As DNA, the CDR3 is TGTGCCAGCAGTTACAACATCACTGGAAACACCATATATTTT. Protein product: CASSYNITGNTIYF.

The V call is TRBV7-3, the J call TRBJ1-2; the match to TRBD1 covers 8 bases. The CDR3 runs to 13 residues. V was clipped by 2 bases and J by 8 bases; unmatched bases: 4. Germline CDR1 reads SGHTA; CDR2 reads FQGTGA. CDR3 region: CASSLGGQEGYTF. As DNA, the CDR3 is TGTGCCAGCAGCTTAGGGGGACAGGAGGGCTACACCTTC.

The rearrangement joins TRBV11-1 to TRBJ1-1, with unresolved D. The V gene's germline CDR1 is SGHAT and CDR2 FQDESV (reference sequence). CDR3 length equals 14 residues. The germline V and J ends were trimmed by 5 bases and 2 bases, with 12 bases remaining between them. CDR3 sequence: CASSVMRGNTEAFF. CDR3 in DNA: TGTGCCAGCAGCGTTATGAGAGGAAACACTGAAGCTTTCTTT. The variable domain in full, completed from reference TRBV11-1 and TRBJ1-1, reads EAEVAQSPRYKITEKSQAVAFWCDPISGHATLYWYRQILGQGPELLVQFQDESVVDDSQLPKDRFSAERLKGVDSTLKIQPAELGDSAMYLCASSVMRGNTEAFFGQGTRLTVV.

The chain uses TRBV9 and TRBJ2-2; D ambiguous. CDR1 and CDR2 from the germline V gene are SGDLS and YYNGEE. Trimming left V 4 bases short and J 3 bases short, with 4 bases between. CDR3 length equals 12 residues. In nucleotides, the CDR3 is TGTGCCAGCAGCTTCTACACCGGGGAGCTGTTTTTT. Translating it yields CASSFYTGELFF.

As regards this clone: Other DNA variants within this sample encode the same CDR3. The V call is TRBV4-1, the J call TRBJ1-1; D is ambiguous. Between the trimmed V and J ends, which lost 1 base and 6 bases, there was a span of 6 bases. Germline assignment: CDR1 MGHRA and CDR2 YSYEKL. There are 12 residues in the CDR3. The CDR3 reads CASSQGGAEAFF. The DNA for the CDR3 is TGCGCCAGCAGCCAAGGAGGCGCTGAAGCTTTCTTT.

The chain employs TRBV5-4 and TRBJ1-4, with a tentative D call TRBD1 (5 bases). V lost 0 bases, J lost 3 bases, and 9 bases lay in between. Germline V gene lookup returns CDR1 SGHNT and CDR2 YYREEE (reference sequence). The CDR3 consists of 15 residues. CDR3 loop: CASSLGGSSNEKLFF. DNA for the CDR3: TGTGCCAGCAGCTTGGGGGGCAGCTCTAATGAAAAACTGTTTTTT.

V usage is TRBV3-1 (or the pseudogene TRBV3-2) and J usage is TRBJ2-3; a possible D gene is TRBD1 (6 bases). Germline CDR1 LGHDT, CDR2 YNNKEL (reference sequence). Trimming took 4 bases from V and 6 from J, leaving 11 bases between them. The CDR3 is 13 amino acids. CDR3 bases: TGTGCCAGCAGCCGGGACAACTCCGATACGCAGTATTTT. Translating gives CASSRDNSDTQYF.

The V call is TRBV2, the J call TRBJ2-1, with D tentatively TRBD1 (6 bases). This CDR3 contains 14 residues. The germline gives CDR1 SNHLY, CDR2 FYNNEI. The V gene lost 6 bases and the J gene lost 3 bases, with 12 bases spanning the gap. CDR3 sequence reads: CASREDSNYNEQFF. The CDR3 DNA sequence: TGTGCCAGCAGGGAGGACAGCAACTACAATGAGCAGTTCTTC.

This clone appeared once. The chain joins TRBV3-1 (or the pseudogene TRBV3-2) to TRBJ1-1, with D uncertain. In germline, CDR1 is LGHDT, CDR2 YNNKEL (reference sequence). Trimming took 0 bases from V and 5 from J, leaving 13 bases between them. This CDR3 has 15 amino acids. The CDR3 DNA sequence: TGTGCCAGCAGCCAAGAGGGGAGGATGAGGACTGAAGCTTTCTTT. Protein: CASSQEGRMRTEAFF.

This chain links TRBV19 with TRBJ2-3; unclear D gene. Trimming removed 0 bases at V and 1 base at J, with 8 bases between. The CDR3 loop spans 15 amino acids. Germline V lookup: CDR1 LNHDA, CDR2 SQIVND (reference sequence). The CDR3 DNA follows: TGTGCCAGTAGTATAGACACAGATCGCACAGATACGCAGTATTTT. Translation: CASSIDTDRTDTQYF.

The CDR3 is CASSEAPRYEQYF. For the CDR3, the DNA is TGTGCCAGCAGTGAAGCCCCGAGATACGAGCAGTACTTC. The genes are TRBV2 and TRBJ2-7; D unresolved. V dropped 0 bases and J dropped 4 bases, with 7 bases sitting between them. The CDR3 length is 13 residues. Germline V gene sequence: CDR1 SNHLY, CDR2 FYNNEI.

CDR3 loop: CASSVRLAGGPGTEQFF. CDR3 DNA: TGTGCCAGCAGCGTAAGACTAGCGGGGGGCCCGGGAACGGAGCAGTTCTTC. J is TRBJ2-1 and V is TRBV9; 13 bases are shared with TRBD2. V lost 1 base, J lost 10 bases, and 11 bases stayed unmatched. Germline values: CDR1 SGDLS, CDR2 YYNGEE. The CDR3 length is 17 residues. The whole variable domain, remainder taken from reference TRBV9 and TRBJ2-1, is DSGVTQTPKHLITATGQRVTLRCSPRSGDLSVYWYQQSLDQGLQFLIQYYNGEERAKGNILERFSAQQFPDLHSELNLSSLELGDSALYFCASSVRLAGGPGTEQFFGPGTRLTVL.

The rearrangement joins TRBV4-2 to TRBJ1-1; 8 bases line up with TRBD1. The CDR3 is 13 amino acids. Losses at the gene ends were 4 bases for V and 5 bases for J; bases not matched to a gene: 3. The germline V gene has CDR1 LGHNA and CDR2 YNFKEQ. CDR3 DNA sequence: TGTGCCAGCAGCCGTACAGGGGGGACTGAAGCTTTCTTT. This translates into CASSRTGGTEAFF.

V gene TRBV6-1 combines with J gene TRBJ2-1, with 11 bases that match TRBD2. The CDR3 length is 15 residues. In germline, CDR1 is MNHNS, CDR2 SASEGT. The J segment lost 5 bases and the V segment lost 3 bases, leaving 3 bases of the junction unmatched. The CDR3 DNA reads as TGTGCCAGCAGTGAGACTAGCGGGGTGCACAATGAGCAGTTCTTC. Translated: CASSETSGVHNEQFF.